This section outlines one TCR beta chain sequence together with its context. Its antigen is undetermined. The sample belongs to a study of Graves' ophthalmopathy and Graves' hyperthyroidism. In the study overall: No progression to ophthalmopathy over 18 months defined stable hyperthyroidism.

Excluded: other autoimmune disease, uncontrolled infection, pregnancy or lactation. With V trimmed by 11 bases and J by 2 bases, 12 bases remained unmatched. The CDR3 has 16 residues. From germline, CDR1 is ENHRY and CDR2 SYGVKD. Investigators amplified TCR beta CDR3 regions from RNA transcripts. The authors performed first-round RT-PCR with HTBI primers and then a second-round multiplex PCR. TCRdb fed the multiplex PCR reads into MiXCR, producing one record per CDR3 protein. The repertoire holds some 1.1 million distinct CDR3 sequences, with 35% to 40% as singletons. Broader study findings: Blood shared most expanded thyroid clonotypes above 0.001 frequency. Ophthalmopathy cases were distinguished from stable hyperthyroidism by a 13-signature model, reaching about 85% sensitivity and about 81% specificity.

The sequence came from an adult man with Graves' hyperthyroidism. Sample: peripheral blood or thyroid tissue (not recorded which). The chain joins TRBV10-3 to TRBJ1-5; 10 bases agree with TRBD1. The CDR3 protein is CAGSYSGTGGNQPQHF. DNA for the CDR3: TGTGCCGGCAGTTACTCCGGGACAGGGGGCAATCAGCCCCAGCATTTT.